The 3 T cell receptor beta chains below were found in one sample sequenced in a study of neurological immune-mediated disorders. TCRdb called the 5' RACE reads again in MiXCR, with one record for every CDR3 protein. The table records approximately 66,000 distinct CDR3 sequences, around 3% of them present only once. Sequenced input: PBMCs. The receptors come from a man in his forties with multiple sclerosis.

This clonotype was detected many times. The chain uses TRBV3-1 and TRBJ2-3; 11 bases fit TRBD2. The CDR3 loop spans 15 amino acids. V trimming: 4 bases; J trimming: 0 bases; junction bases outside the gene matches: 0. CDR1 and CDR2 (germline): LGHDT, YNNKEL (reference sequence). The CDR3 sequence: CASSRLAGSTDTQYF. CDR3 in DNA: TGTGCCAGCAGCCGACTAGCGGGGAGCACAGATACGCAGTATTTT.

In this sample, this clonotype turned up many times. The chain couples TRBV5-1 to TRBJ2-7; 9 bases align to TRBD1. Trimming cost V 4 bases and J 3 bases; bases outside gene matches: 20. The CDR3 has 19 residues. Germline loops: CDR1 SGHRS, CDR2 YFSETQ. CDR3 nucleotides: TGCGCCAGCAGCATCCTGGGACAGGGCCTCGATGAGGGGTACTACGAGCAGTACTTC. Its translation is CASSILGQGLDEGYYEQYF.

This clonotype has ten or more counts. This chain links TRBV6-6 with TRBJ2-2; unclear D gene. V was cut by 5 bases and J by 5 bases, with 6 bases left in between. Germline CDR1 and CDR2: MNHNY and SVGAGI (reference sequence). CDR3 length: 12 amino acids. The CDR3 loop reads CASSHPTGELFF. The DNA for the CDR3 is TGTGCCAGCAGTCATCCGACCGGGGAGCTGTTTTTT.